The 6 T cell receptor beta chains below were found in one sample sequenced in a study of shared clonotypes between healthy human individuals. TCRdb's copy holds only in-frame clones and misses some; the assay was immunoSEQ multiplex PCR. Of 900,000 to 1,200,000 clones in the sample, around three quarters are singletons; the top ten hold roughly 0.62%. Sequencing was done on a sample of memory CD4+ T cells from PBMCs. As for subset: CD45RA-negative fraction. The receptors shown here come from a man aged 18 to 30 in good health. Some clones in this sample may be carry-over from other donors' samples.

This rearrangement joins TRBV28 to TRBJ2-5, with unresolved D. The CDR3 contains 13 residues. Per germline, CDR1 MDHEN and CDR2 SYDVKM. V was trimmed by 5 bases and J by 5 bases, leaving 12 bases between them. This CDR3 reads CASSTGRRETQYF. CDR3 sequence (DNA): TGTGCCAGCAGTACGGGCAGACGGGAGACCCAGTACTTC.

In this sample, this clone turned up a few times. The rearrangement uses TRBV11-2 and TRBJ1-2; 7 bases fit TRBD1. CDR3 length: 15 amino acids. Unmatched junction bases numbered 10, after V lost 4 bases and J lost 5 bases. Germline V gene data show CDR1 as SGHAT and CDR2 as FQNNGV. This CDR3 reads CASSSLTGTEYGYTF. The CDR3 DNA reads as TGTGCCAGCAGCTCCCTTACCGGGACAGAGTATGGCTACACCTTC.

This clone was seen a single time. V is TRBV27 and J is TRBJ1-1; D is unclear. CDR1 is MNHEY and CDR2 is SMNVEV in the germline V gene (reference sequence). The CDR3 loop spans 15 amino acids. V dropped 2 bases and J dropped 5 bases, with 15 bases sitting between them. The CDR3 DNA follows: TGTGCCAGCAGTTTAGGTGGGATCCGCGGAACTGAAGCTTTCTTT. Translation gives CASSLGGIRGTEAFF.

In this sample, this clone turned up a few times. The rearrangement joins TRBV19 to TRBJ2-1; 7 bases fit TRBD2. Looked up from germline, CDR1 is LNHDA and CDR2 is SQIVND (reference sequence). The CDR3 spans 13 residues. Trimming removed 6 bases from V and 7 bases from J; junction bases left unmatched: 6. CDR3 coding DNA: TGTGCCAGTAGAAAAAACGGGGGGAATGAGCAGTTCTTC. Amino acid sequence: CASRKNGGNEQFF.

This chain joins TRBV9 and TRBJ2-5; 9 bases agree with TRBD1. Germline CDR1 and CDR2: SGDLS and YYNGEE. This CDR3 spans 12 amino acids. J was trimmed by 9 bases and V by 3 bases; bases with no gene match: 3. The CDR3 DNA follows: TGTGCCAGCAGCGCCGACAGGGGGGCCCAGTACTTC. As protein: CASSADRGAQYF.

This clone was found once. V and J are TRBV30 and TRBJ2-1, with TRBD1 matching over 8 bases. Germline loops: CDR1 GTSNPN, CDR2 SVGIG (reference sequence). The CDR3 runs to 17 residues. V lost 1 base to trimming and J lost 1 base; unmatched junction nucleotides: 9. In DNA form, the CDR3 reads TGTGCCTGGAGTGGTCGACAGGGGCCCCCATCCTACAATGAGCAGTTCTTC. Translated, it gives CAWSGRQGPPSYNEQFF.